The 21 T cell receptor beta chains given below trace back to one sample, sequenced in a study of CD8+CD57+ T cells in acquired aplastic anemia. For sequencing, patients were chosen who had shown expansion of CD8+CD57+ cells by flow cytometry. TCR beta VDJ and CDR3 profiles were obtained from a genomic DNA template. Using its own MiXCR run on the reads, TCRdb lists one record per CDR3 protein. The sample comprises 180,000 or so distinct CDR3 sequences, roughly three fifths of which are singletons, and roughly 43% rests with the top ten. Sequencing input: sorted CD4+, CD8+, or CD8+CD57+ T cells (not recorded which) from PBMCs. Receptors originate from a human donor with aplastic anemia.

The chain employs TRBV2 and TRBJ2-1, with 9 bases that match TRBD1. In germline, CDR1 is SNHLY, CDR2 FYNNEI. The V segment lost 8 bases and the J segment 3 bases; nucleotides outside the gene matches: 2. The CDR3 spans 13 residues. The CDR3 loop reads CASADRGYNEQFF. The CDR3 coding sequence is TGTGCCAGCGCGGACAGGGGCTACAATGAGCAGTTCTTC.

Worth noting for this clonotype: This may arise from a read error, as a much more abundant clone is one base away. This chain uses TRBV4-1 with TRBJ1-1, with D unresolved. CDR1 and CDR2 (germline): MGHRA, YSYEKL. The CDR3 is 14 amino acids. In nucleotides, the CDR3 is TGCGCCAGCAGCCAACGGAGGGAAGGCACTGAATCTTTCTTT. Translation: CASSQRREGTESFF.

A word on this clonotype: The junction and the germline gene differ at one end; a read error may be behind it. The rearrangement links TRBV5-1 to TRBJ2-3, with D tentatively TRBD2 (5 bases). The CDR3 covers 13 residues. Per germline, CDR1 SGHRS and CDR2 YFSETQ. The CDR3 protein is CASSLVGGDTQYF. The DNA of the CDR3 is TGTGCCAGCAGCTTAGTTGGCGGGGATACGCAGTATTTT.

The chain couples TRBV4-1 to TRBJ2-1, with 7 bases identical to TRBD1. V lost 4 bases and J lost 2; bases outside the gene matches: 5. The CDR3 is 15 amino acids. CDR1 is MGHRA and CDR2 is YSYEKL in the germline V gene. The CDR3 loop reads CASSPGQVTYNEQFF. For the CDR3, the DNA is TGCGCCAGCAGCCCCGGACAGGTAACCTACAATGAGCAGTTCTTC.

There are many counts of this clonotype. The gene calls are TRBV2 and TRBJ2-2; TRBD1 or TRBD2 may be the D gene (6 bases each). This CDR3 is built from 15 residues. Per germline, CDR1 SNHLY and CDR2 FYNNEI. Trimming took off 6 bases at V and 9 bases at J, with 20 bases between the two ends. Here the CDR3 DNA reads TGTGCCAGCAGGGTAGGGGGGACCGTCCCAAGGGAGCTGTTTTTT. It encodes CASRVGGTVPRELFF.

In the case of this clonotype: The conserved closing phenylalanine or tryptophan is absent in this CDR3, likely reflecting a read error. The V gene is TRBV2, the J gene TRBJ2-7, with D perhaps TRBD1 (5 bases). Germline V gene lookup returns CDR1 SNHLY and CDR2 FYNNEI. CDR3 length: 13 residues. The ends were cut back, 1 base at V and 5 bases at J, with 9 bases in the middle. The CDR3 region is CASSEEGYNEQYL. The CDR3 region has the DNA TGTGCCAGCAGTGAAGAGGGGTATAACGAGCAGTACCTC.

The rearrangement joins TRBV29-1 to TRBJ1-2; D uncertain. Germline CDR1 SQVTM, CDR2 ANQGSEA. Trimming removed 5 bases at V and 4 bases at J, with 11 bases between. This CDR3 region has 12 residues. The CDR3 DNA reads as TGCAGCGTTTACCCAGACACCTATGGCTACACCTTC. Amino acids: CSVYPDTYGYTF.

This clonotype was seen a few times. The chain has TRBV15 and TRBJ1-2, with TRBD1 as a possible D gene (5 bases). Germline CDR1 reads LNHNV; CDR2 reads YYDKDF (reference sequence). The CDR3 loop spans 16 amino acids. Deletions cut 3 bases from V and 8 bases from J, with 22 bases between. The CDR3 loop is CATSRALDTQTPGYTF. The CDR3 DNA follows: TGTGCCACCAGCAGGGCTCTGGACACCCAAACCCCAGGCTACACCTTC.

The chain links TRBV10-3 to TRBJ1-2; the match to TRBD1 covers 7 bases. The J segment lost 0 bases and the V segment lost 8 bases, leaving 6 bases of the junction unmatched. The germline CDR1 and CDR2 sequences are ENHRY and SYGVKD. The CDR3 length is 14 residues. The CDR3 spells CAIEGAGANYGYTF. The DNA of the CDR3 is TGTGCCATCGAGGGGGCAGGGGCTAACTATGGCTACACCTTC.

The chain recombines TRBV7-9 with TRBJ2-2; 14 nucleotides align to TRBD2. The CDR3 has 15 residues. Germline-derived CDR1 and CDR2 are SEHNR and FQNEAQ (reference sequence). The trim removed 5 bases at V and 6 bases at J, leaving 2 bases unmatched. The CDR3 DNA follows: TGTGCCAGCAGCCCGGGACTAGCGGGAGCCGGGGAGCTGTTTTTT. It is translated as CASSPGLAGAGELFF.

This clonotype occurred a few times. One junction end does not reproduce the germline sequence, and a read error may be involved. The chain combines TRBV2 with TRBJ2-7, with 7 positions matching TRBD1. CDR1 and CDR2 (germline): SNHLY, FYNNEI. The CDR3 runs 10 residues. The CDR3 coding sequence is TGTGCCAGCGGATCTGAGACAGGGTGCTTC. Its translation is CASGSETGCF.

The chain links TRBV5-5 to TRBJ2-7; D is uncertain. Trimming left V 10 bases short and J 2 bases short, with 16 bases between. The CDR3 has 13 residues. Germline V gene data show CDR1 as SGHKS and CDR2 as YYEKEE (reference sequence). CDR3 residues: CASSQSRTYEQYF. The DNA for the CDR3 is TGTGCCTCCTCCCAGTCCCGCACCTACGAGCAGTACTTC.

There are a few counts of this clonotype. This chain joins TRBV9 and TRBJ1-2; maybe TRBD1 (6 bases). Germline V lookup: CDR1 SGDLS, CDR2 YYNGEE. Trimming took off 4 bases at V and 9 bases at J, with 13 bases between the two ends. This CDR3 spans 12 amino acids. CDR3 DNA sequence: TGTGCCAGCAGCACCGGGACAAGGAGCTACACCTTC. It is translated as CASSTGTRSYTF.

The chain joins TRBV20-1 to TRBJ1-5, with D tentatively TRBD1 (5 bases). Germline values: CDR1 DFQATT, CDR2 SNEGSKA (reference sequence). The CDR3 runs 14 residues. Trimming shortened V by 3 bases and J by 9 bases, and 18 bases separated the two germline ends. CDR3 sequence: CSASLGGERVPQHF. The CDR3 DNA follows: TGCAGTGCTAGTCTGGGGGGGGAGAGGGTGCCCCAGCATTTT.

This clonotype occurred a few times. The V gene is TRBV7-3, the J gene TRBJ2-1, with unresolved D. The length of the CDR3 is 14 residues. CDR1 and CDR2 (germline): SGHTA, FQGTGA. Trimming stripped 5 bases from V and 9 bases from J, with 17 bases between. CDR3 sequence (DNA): TGTGCCAGCAGCCGACAAGGTAGTGATGGTGAGCAGTTCTTC. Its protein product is CASSRQGSDGEQFF.

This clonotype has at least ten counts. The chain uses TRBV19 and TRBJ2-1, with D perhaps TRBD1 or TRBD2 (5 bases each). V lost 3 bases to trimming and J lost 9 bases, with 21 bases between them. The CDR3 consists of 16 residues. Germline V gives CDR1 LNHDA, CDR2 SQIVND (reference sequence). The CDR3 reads CASSMFRPGRIAEQFF. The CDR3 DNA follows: TGTGCCAGTAGTATGTTCCGGCCAGGGAGAATAGCTGAGCAGTTCTTC.

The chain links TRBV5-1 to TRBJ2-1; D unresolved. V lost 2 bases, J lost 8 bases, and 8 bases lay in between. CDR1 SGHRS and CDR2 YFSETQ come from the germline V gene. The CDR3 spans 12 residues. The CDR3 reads CASSFNSDEQFF. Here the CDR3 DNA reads TGCGCCAGCAGCTTCAATTCCGATGAGCAGTTCTTC.

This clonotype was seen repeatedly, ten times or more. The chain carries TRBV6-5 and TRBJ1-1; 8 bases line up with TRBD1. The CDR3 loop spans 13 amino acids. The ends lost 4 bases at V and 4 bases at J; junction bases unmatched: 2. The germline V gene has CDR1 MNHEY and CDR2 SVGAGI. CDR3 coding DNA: TGTGCCAGCAGTTGGACAGGGAGCACTGAAGCTTTCTTT. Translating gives CASSWTGSTEAFF.

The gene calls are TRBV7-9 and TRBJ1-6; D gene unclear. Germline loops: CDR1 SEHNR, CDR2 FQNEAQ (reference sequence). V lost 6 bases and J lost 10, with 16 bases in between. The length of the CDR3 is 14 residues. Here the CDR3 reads CASRYSYNGSPLHF. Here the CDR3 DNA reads TGTGCCAGCAGATATTCGTATAATGGATCACCCCTCCACTTT.

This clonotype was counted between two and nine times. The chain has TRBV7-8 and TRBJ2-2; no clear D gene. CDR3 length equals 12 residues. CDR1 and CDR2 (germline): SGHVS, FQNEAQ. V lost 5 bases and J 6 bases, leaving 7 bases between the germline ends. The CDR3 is CASSPFAGELFF. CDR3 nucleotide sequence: TGTGCCAGCAGCCCCTTCGCCGGGGAGCTGTTTTTT. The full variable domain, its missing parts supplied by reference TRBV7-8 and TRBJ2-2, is GAGVSQSPRYKVAKRGQDVALRCDPISGHVSLFWYQQALGQGPEFLTYFQNEAQLDKSGLPSDRFFAERPEGSVSTLKIQRTQQEDSAVYLCASSPFAGELFFGEGSRLTVL.

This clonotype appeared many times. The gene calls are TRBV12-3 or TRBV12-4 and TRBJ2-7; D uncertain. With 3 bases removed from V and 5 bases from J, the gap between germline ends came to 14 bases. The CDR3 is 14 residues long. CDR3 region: CASSLTGPRDEQYF. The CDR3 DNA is TGTGCCAGCAGTTTGACCGGGCCAAGGGACGAGCAGTACTTC.